What follows are 3 T cell receptor beta chains derived from one specimen sequenced in a study of blood T cell repertoires in COVID-19. Assay used: immunoSEQ multiplex PCR; TCRdb lists only in-frame clones, some missing. The sample yields 150,000 to 200,000 clones, around 80% seen once. Sequencing was carried out using PBMCs or T cells enriched from blood (not recorded which). The receptors here all came from a woman in her forties or fifties with acute COVID-19.

The sample holds a few counts of this clone. V is TRBV28 and J is TRBJ2-4, with D tentatively TRBD2 (6 bases). Per the germline V gene, CDR1 is MDHEN and CDR2 is SYDVKM. This CDR3 region has 11 residues. Trimming pared 8 bases from V and 8 bases from J, leaving 10 bases between. CDR3 region: CASGPGDIQYF. The CDR3 nucleotides read TGTGCCAGCGGCCCGGGGGACATTCAGTACTTC.

The chain uses TRBV5-5 and TRBJ1-1; possible D gene TRBD1, 5 bases. CDR3 size: 14 residues. Per the germline V gene, CDR1 is SGHKS and CDR2 is YYEKEE (reference sequence). The ends were cut back, 2 bases at V and 1 base at J, with 9 bases in the middle. As DNA, the CDR3 is TGTGCCAGCAGCTTCTTGACAGCGAACACTGAAGCTTTCTTT. Translation gives CASSFLTANTEAFF.

The CDR3 sequence: CASSRQGLTEAFF. The CDR3 nucleotides read TGTGCCAGCAGTAGACAGGGGCTCACTGAAGCTTTCTTT. The chain uses TRBV28 and TRBJ1-1; the match to TRBD1 covers 8 bases. Germline V gene data show CDR1 as MDHEN and CDR2 as SYDVKM. The CDR3 runs 13 residues. The ends lost 5 bases at V and 4 bases at J; junction bases unmatched: 3.